The 17 T cell receptor beta chains in this list originate from one sample, sequenced in a study of T cell responses to AZD1222 COVID-19 vaccine. Libraries were prepared by immunoSEQ multiplex PCR; TCRdb keeps only in-frame clonotypes and omits some of them. The sample records around 140,000 clones, over 75% being singletons. The sample here was peripheral blood, taken on day 0 of AZD1222 vaccination. The source of these receptors is an adult in good health.

The chain combines TRBV7-6 with TRBJ1-6; 7 nucleotides match TRBD1. J lost 3 bases, V lost 1 base, and 12 bases had no gene match. The CDR3 contains 19 residues. Germline loops: CDR1 SGHVS, CDR2 FNYEAQ. The CDR3 coding sequence is TGTGCCAGCAGCTTAGAGGGGGCGGTCGGGCGAGTCTATAATTCACCCCTCCACTTT. Its protein is CASSLEGAVGRVYNSPLHF.

V and J are TRBV3-1 (or the pseudogene TRBV3-2) and TRBJ1-6; TRBD1 matches at 7 bases. Per the germline V gene, CDR1 is LGHDT and CDR2 is YNNKEL (reference sequence). The CDR3 has 16 amino acids. The junction had 8 bases not matched to a gene; V was cut back by 2 bases and J by 7 bases. The CDR3 here is CASSQPGGTANSPLHF. Written as DNA, the CDR3 is TGTGCCAGCAGCCAACCTGGGGGGACAGCAAATTCACCCCTCCACTTT.

This sequence joins TRBV6-5 and TRBJ1-6; D perhaps matches TRBD1 (6 bases). The germline V gene has CDR1 MNHEY and CDR2 SVGAGI. The CDR3 extends over 14 amino acids. V was shortened by 6 bases and J by 7 bases, with 13 bases between the two germline ends. The CDR3 here is CASRGGTINSPLHF. CDR3 in DNA: TGTGCCAGCAGGGGTGGGACAATAAATTCACCCCTCCACTTT.

The chain employs TRBV7-2 and TRBJ2-7; D is possibly TRBD1 (5 bases). The V gene lost 1 base and the J gene lost 7 bases, with 14 bases spanning the gap. Germline CDR1 and CDR2: SGHTA and FQGNSA. The CDR3 extends over 14 amino acids. CDR3 DNA sequence: TGTGCCAGCAGCTTAGTGGCCCAGGGCGTGGAGCAGTACTTC. It yields the protein CASSLVAQGVEQYF.

The V call is TRBV24-1, the J call TRBJ2-1; TRBD1 matches 8 bases. The CDR3 is 14 amino acids. Losses at the gene ends were 4 bases for V and 8 bases for J; bases not matched to a gene: 6. Per germline, CDR1 KGHDR and CDR2 SFDVKD. The CDR3 sequence: CATSDPGQGDEQFF. The CDR3 DNA reads as TGTGCCACCAGTGACCCTGGACAGGGCGATGAGCAGTTCTTC.

V usage is TRBV6-1 and J usage is TRBJ2-2, with 7 bases fitting TRBD1. The CDR3 is 16 residues long. Germline V gene lookup returns CDR1 MNHNS and CDR2 SASEGT. J gave up 6 bases and V 2 bases, and 9 bases lay outside the gene matches. The CDR3 DNA reads TGTGCCAGCAGTGAACTTGAGACAGGGTTGTCCGGGGAGCTGTTTTTT. Translation: CASSELETGLSGELFF.

This chain uses TRBV5-1 with TRBJ2-1; D remains ambiguous. V dropped 0 bases and J dropped 9 bases, with 7 bases sitting between them. The length of the CDR3 is 12 residues. Germline V gene lookup returns CDR1 SGHRS and CDR2 YFSETQ. The CDR3 region has the DNA TGCGCCAGCAGCTTGGTAACAAGTGAGCAGTTCTTC. Its protein is CASSLVTSEQFF.

The chain combines TRBV29-1 with TRBJ1-2; the D is unclear. V was clipped by 0 bases and J by 7 bases, with 18 bases between them. Germline V lookup: CDR1 SQVTM, CDR2 ANQGSEA. The CDR3 spans 15 residues. The CDR3 sequence is CSVEDLRTVASGYTF. The CDR3 nucleotides are TGCAGCGTTGAAGATCTTCGGACGGTGGCCAGTGGCTACACCTTC.

The CDR3 nucleotides are TGTGCCAGCAGGCAGGAGTGGGCAGATACGCAGTATTTT. This sequence encodes CASRQEWADTQYF. J is TRBJ2-3 and V is TRBV28; no firm D call. CDR1 and CDR2 (germline): MDHEN, SYDVKM. Trimming pared 6 bases from V and 4 bases from J, leaving 11 bases between. CDR3 length: 13 amino acids. Combining the CDR3 with reference TRBV28 and TRBJ2-3 gives the whole variable domain DVKVTQSSRYLVKRTGEKVFLECVQDMDHENMFWYRQDPGLGLRLIYFSYDVKMKEKGDIPEGYSVSREKKERFSLILESASTNQTSMYLCASRQEWADTQYFGPGTRLTVL.

This clone occurred once. The chain is built from TRBV6-5 and TRBJ1-5; maybe TRBD1 (5 bases). CDR1 is MNHEY, CDR2 SVGAGI, per germline. Between the trimmed V and J ends, which lost 4 bases and 2 bases, there was a span of 15 bases. This CDR3 contains 16 residues. CDR3 residues: CASSSPAGSGNQPQHF. CDR3 nucleotides: TGTGCCAGCAGTTCCCCGGCAGGGTCGGGCAATCAGCCCCAGCATTTT.

This clone showed up just a few times. The genes are TRBV3-1 (or the pseudogene TRBV3-2) and TRBJ1-2, with a weak D call TRBD1 (6 bases). Trimming removed 4 bases at V and 2 bases at J, with 8 bases between. This CDR3 has 13 amino acids. CDR1 and CDR2 from the germline V gene are LGHDT and YNNKEL (reference sequence). For the CDR3, the DNA is TGTGCCAGCAGCCGGACAGAGAACTATGGCTACACCTTC. It is translated as CASSRTENYGYTF.

J is TRBJ1-2 and V is TRBV5-1; TRBD1 matches 11 bases. This CDR3 has 22 amino acids. Germline CDR1 and CDR2: SGHRS and YFSETQ. V was pared by 1 base and J by 4 bases, with 24 bases of the junction left unmatched. The CDR3 sequence is CASSLRAPGRTGGLLYGYGYTF. CDR3 DNA sequence: TGCGCCAGCAGCTTGAGGGCCCCCGGGCGGACAGGGGGCCTCCTATACGGCTATGGCTACACCTTC.

The chain recombines TRBV6-5 with TRBJ2-3, with D unclear. Deletions cut 5 bases from V and 1 base from J, with 7 bases between. This CDR3 contains 13 residues. Germline values: CDR1 MNHEY, CDR2 SVGAGI. CDR3 in amino acids: CASSRGGTDTQYF. The CDR3 region has the DNA TGTGCCAGCAGTCGTGGGGGCACAGATACGCAGTATTTT.

V usage is TRBV27 and J usage is TRBJ1-5; 9 bases map to TRBD1. Germline CDR1 is MNHEY and CDR2 is SMNVEV (reference sequence). This CDR3 comprises 15 residues. The V segment lost 4 bases and the J segment 6 bases; nucleotides outside the gene matches: 7. The CDR3: CASSSGQGISQPQHF. CDR3 sequence (DNA): TGTGCCAGCAGTTCGGGACAGGGAATTTCTCAGCCCCAGCATTTT.

The V gene is TRBV29-1, the J gene TRBJ1-2, with a tentative D call TRBD1 (6 bases). The CDR3 covers 13 residues. Trimming removed 5 bases from V and 0 bases from J, with 10 bases in between. Germline V gene sequence: CDR1 SQVTM, CDR2 ANQGSEA. The DNA of the CDR3 is TGCAGCGTTCAGGACAGTTCTAACTATGGCTACACCTTC. This codes for CSVQDSSNYGYTF.

The chain has TRBV27 and TRBJ2-1, with a tentative D call TRBD1 (5 bases). V lost 3 bases and J 0 bases, leaving 15 bases between the germline ends. The CDR3 spans 17 residues. CDR1 MNHEY and CDR2 SMNVEV come from the germline V gene (reference sequence). DNA for the CDR3: TGTGCCAGCAGTTTCAGACAGAAAAGGGGCTCCTACAATGAGCAGTTCTTC. Translation: CASSFRQKRGSYNEQFF.

The CDR3 region has the DNA TGTGCCAGCAGCCTGGCTTATTCACCCCTCCACTTT. Translated: CASSLAYSPLHF. The rearrangement uses TRBV7-2 and TRBJ1-6; D ambiguous. Germline V gene data show CDR1 as SGHTA and CDR2 as FQGNSA. V gave up 5 bases and J gave up 8 bases, with 7 bases separating them. The CDR3 spans 12 residues. The whole variable domain, filled in from reference TRBV7-2 and TRBJ1-6, reads GAGVSQSPSNKVTEKGKDVELRCDPISGHTALYWYRQSLGQGLEFLIYFQGNSAPDKSGLPSDRFSAERTGGSVSTLTIQRTQQEDSAVYLCASSLAYSPLHFGNGTRLTVT.